This T cell receptor (beta chain) derives from a study of Ad26.COV2.S vaccination and SARS-CoV-2 variants. Treatment of the sample: roughly 19 received Ad26.COV2.S at low or high dose, single or two shots; about 5 received placebo; per-sample allocation not given. Samples analyzed were those drawn on day 63 after the first vaccine or placebo injection. Based in Boston, the donor was an adult of 18-55 years. Built on an Ad26 vector, the vaccine expressed Wuhan-strain SARS-CoV-2 spike. This clone was seen a single time. Its specificity is not known. Study-wide results and caveats: A substantial breadth of spike-specific CD8+ and CD4+ T cell responses after vaccination has been reported.

There are 16 residues in the CDR3. CDR1 and CDR2 (germline): SGHAT, FQNNGV. The ends were cut back, 3 bases at V and 4 bases at J, with 16 bases in the middle. TCRdb's copy holds only in-frame clones and misses some; the assay was immunoSEQ multiplex PCR. The table has roughly 700,000 clones, about 89% seen once. The genes are TRBV11-2 and TRBJ2-1; D may be TRBD2 (7 bases). This specimen consisted of peripheral blood, obtained in a trial of Ad26.COV2.S vaccine versus placebo. The sequence was obtained from a person between 18 and 65 years old who received the Ad26.COV2.S COVID-19 vaccine or a placebo. The CDR3 loop is CASSFSAGALYNEQFF. DNA of the CDR3: TGTGCCAGCAGCTTCTCCGCGGGGGCCCTGTACAATGAGCAGTTCTTC.